The clone carrying this T cell receptor (beta chain) showed up just once. Its antigen is unidentified. TCRdb keeps only in-frame clones here, not all; method: immunoSEQ multiplex PCR. The sample records about 69,000 clones, roughly 89% being singletons. The source of the sample is a study of OX40 agonist ivuxolimab in advanced cancers. Notes on the study in general: Normalized expansion of T-cell clones was also low for some nonresponders. Both CD4+ and CD8+ T cell populations in blood had undergone clonal expansion by week 6 at 0.1 to 3.0 mg/kg. Clonal expansion in partial responders at 0.1-3.0 mg/kg ranked among the lowest.

V trimming: 0 bases; J trimming: 3 bases; junction bases outside the gene matches: 5. The CDR3 has 16 residues. The germline CDR1 and CDR2 sequences are LGHNA and YSLEER. This chain joins TRBV4-3 and TRBJ2-1; 7 bases fit TRBD2. The receptor's source is an adult with an advanced solid tumor such as melanoma, head and neck, liver or kidney cancer. Sequenced material: CD4+ or CD8+ T cells sorted from blood, taken in a trial of the OX40 agonist ivuxolimab. The CDR3 DNA reads as TGCGCCAGCAGCCAAGACGTGGGAGGGAACTACAATGAGCAGTTCTTC. The encoded protein is CASSQDVGGNYNEQFF.